The present TCR beta chain was sequenced within a study of T cells and copy number aberrations in small-cell lung cancer. J was trimmed by 3 bases and V by 5 bases; bases with no gene match: 4. The germline V gene has CDR1 SGHRS and CDR2 YFSETQ. The CDR3 consists of 13 residues. Measured with immunoSEQ multiplex PCR; TCRdb has only the in-frame clones, and not every one. Here the sample spans fewer than 3,000 clones, roughly 82% being singletons. This receptor was obtained from a woman aged 50 to 65 with small cell lung cancer. Input material: normal tissue next to the tumor. The V gene is TRBV5-1, the J gene TRBJ1-1; 7 bases align to TRBD1. The CDR3 coding sequence is TGCGCCAGCAGTTCAGGACAGGACACTGAAGCTTTCTTT. It codes for CASSSGQDTEAFF.